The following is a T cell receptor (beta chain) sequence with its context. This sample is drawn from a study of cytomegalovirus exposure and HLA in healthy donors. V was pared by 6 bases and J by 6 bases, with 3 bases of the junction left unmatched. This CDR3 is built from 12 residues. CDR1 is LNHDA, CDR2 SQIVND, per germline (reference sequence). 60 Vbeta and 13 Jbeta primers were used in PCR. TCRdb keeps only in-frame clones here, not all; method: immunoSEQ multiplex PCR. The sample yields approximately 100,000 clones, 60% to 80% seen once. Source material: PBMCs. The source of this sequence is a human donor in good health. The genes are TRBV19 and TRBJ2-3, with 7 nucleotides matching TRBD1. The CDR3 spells CASSDRVDTQYF. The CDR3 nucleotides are TGTGCCAGTAGCGACAGGGTGGATACGCAGTATTTT.